The clone carrying this TCR beta chain has more than one count but fewer than ten. The antigen is undetermined. A sample-barcoded 5' primer and a J-beta primer mix were used in a second PCR of roughly 7 to 11 cycles. TCRdb independently ran MiXCR on the 5' RACE reads; one entry per CDR3 protein. The data show about 1,500,000 distinct CDR3 sequences, 42% seen once. This sample was included in a study of blood T cells in healthy people across ages. Study results and caveats: Diversity of TCR beta per million T cells declined in a roughly linear way with age. With unsorted PBMCs, a conclusive comparison of naive versus antigen-experienced cells was not possible. Versus aged donors, long-lived donors had higher diversity and more naive CD4+ cells.

This TCR was recovered from a woman aged 18-29 years in good health. The sequenced material came from blood.

The CDR3 loop reads CASSLGGQVMIGELFF. The CDR3 DNA is TGTGCCAGCAGTTTAGGTGGACAGGTGATGATCGGGGAGCTGTTTTTT. The chain employs TRBV28 and TRBJ2-2; 7 nucleotides agree with TRBD1. CDR3 length equals 16 residues. Germline CDR1 is MDHEN and CDR2 is SYDVKM. V lost 2 bases to trimming and J lost 7 bases; unmatched junction nucleotides: 10. Based on the CDR3 plus reference TRBV28 and TRBJ2-2, the full variable domain is DVKVTQSSRYLVKRTGEKVFLECVQDMDHENMFWYRQDPGLGLRLIYFSYDVKMKEKGDIPEGYSVSREKKERFSLILESASTNQTSMYLCASSLGGQVMIGELFFGEGSRLTVL.